The rows below give T cell receptor beta chains drawn from one sample of a study of T cells in Graves' hyperthyroidism and ophthalmopathy. TCRdb re-derived calls from the multiplex PCR reads in MiXCR, one entry per CDR3 protein. The sample holds hundreds of thousands of distinct CDR3 sequences; under 20% are singletons and the top ten take 3.8%. The sequenced sample consisted of blood. Receptor source: a woman aged 25 to 39 with Graves' hyperthyroidism. CDR3s include the opening cysteine and the closing phenylalanine or tryptophan. A D gene is named only where the DNA matches it firmly. Clone size is given for some rows only: seen once, a few or many times, or a class if the clone is expanded.

D gene	V gene	clone size	J gene	CDR3 protein	CDR3 DNA
TRBD2	TRBV9	few	TRBJ2-1	CASSIPLAGDGEQFF	TGTGCCAGCAGCATCCCACTAGCGGGAGATGGTGAGCAGTTCTTC
-	TRBV29-1	-	TRBJ2-2	CSVGPGNTGELFF	TGCAGCGTTGGTCCAGGGAACACCGGGGAGCTGTTTTTT
-	TRBV30	-	TRBJ1-4	CAWSVSGPGLASWKLFF	TGTGCCTGGAGTGTTTCTGGTCCCGGGCTCGCCTCTTGGAAACTGTTTTTT
TRBD1	TRBV5-1	-	TRBJ1-1	CASSYWPDRGLNTEAFF	TGCGCCAGCAGCTATTGGCCGGACAGGGGATTGAACACTGAAGCTTTCTTT
-	TRBV18	many	TRBJ2-3	CASSPRTSDTDTQYF	TGTGCCAGCTCGCCGAGGACCAGCGACACAGATACGCAGTATTTT
-	TRBV30	many	TRBJ1-1	CARGRSHPSTEAFF	TGTGCCCGAGGTCGTAGCCACCCGAGCACTGAAGCTTTCTTT
TRBD1	TRBV7-9	many	TRBJ1-2	CASRGQGYGYTF	TGTGCCAGCAGGGGACAGGGCTATGGCTACACCTTC
-	TRBV7-3	-	TRBJ1-1	CASSPGQSTEAFF	TGTGCCAGCAGCCCCGGACAGAGCACTGAAGCTTTCTTT
-	TRBV3-1	many	TRBJ1-5	CASSESNQPQHF	TGTGCCAGCAGTGAGAGCAATCAGCCCCAGCATTTT
-	TRBV4-1	-	TRBJ1-4	CASSQANKAPYEKLFF	TGCGCCAGCAGCCAAGCCAACAAGGCGCCGTATGAAAAACTGTTTTTT
-	TRBV27	many	TRBJ2-7	CASSLFRVGEQYF	TGTGCCAGCAGTTTATTCAGGGTCGGGGAGCAGTACTTC
TRBD1	TRBV2	many	TRBJ2-7	CATKTGTGNLYEQYF	TGTGCCACCAAGACCGGGACAGGGAATCTCTACGAGCAGTACTTC
TRBD1	TRBV7-8	-	TRBJ2-5	CASSLVGTAFQETQYF	TGTGCCAGCAGCTTAGTTGGGACAGCGTTCCAAGAGACCCAGTACTTC
-	TRBV27	few	TRBJ2-6	CASSLYSSFQSGANVLTF	TGTGCCAGCAGTTTATACAGCTCATTCCAGTCTGGGGCCAACGTCCTGACTTTC
TRBD2	TRBV11-2	-	TRBJ2-1	CASSLASGRFGNEQFF	TGTGCCAGCAGCTTAGCTAGCGGGAGATTTGGCAATGAGCAGTTCTTC
-	TRBV13	many	TRBJ2-3	CASSPTSTDTQYF	TGTGCCAGCAGCCCGACTAGCACAGATACGCAGTATTTT
TRBD1	TRBV11-2	few	TRBJ1-3	CASSQGQGNTIYF	TGTGCCAGCAGCCAGGGACAGGGGAACACCATATATTTT
-	TRBV28	few	TRBJ2-5	CASSFPGAETQCF	TGTGCCAGCAGTTTCCCGGGGGCCGAGACCCAGTGCTTC
TRBD2	TRBV3-1	few	TRBJ2-3	CASSHSTASGGTPSTDTQYF	TGTGCCAGCAGCCATTCCACGGCTAGCGGGGGAACTCCTAGCACAGATACGCAGTATTTT
TRBD2	TRBV18	many	TRBJ2-1	CASSLPGLPNEQFF	TGTGCCAGCTCACTTCCGGGACTACCCAATGAGCAGTTCTTC
-	TRBV12-3/TRBV12-4	-	TRBJ1-1	CASSLGVGFRLRKNTEAFF	TGTGCCAGCAGTTTGGGCGTGGGGTTTAGGCTCCGGAAGAACACTGAAGCTTTCTTT
-	TRBV20-1	-	TRBJ1-1	CSARRDTSYTEAFF	TGCAGTGCTAGAAGGGACACATCTTACACTGAAGCTTTCTTT
TRBD1	TRBV6-1	-	TRBJ1-6	CASSPLQGSNSPLHF	TGTGCCAGCAGTCCATTACAGGGGTCGAATTCACCCCTCCACTTT
-	TRBV2	many	TRBJ1-3	CASMKDSSGNTIYF	TGTGCCAGCATGAAGGACAGCTCTGGAAACACCATATATTTT
TRBD2	TRBV10-3	many	TRBJ2-3	CAISESWREGITDTQYF	TGTGCCATCAGTGAGTCCTGGAGGGAGGGAATCACAGATACGCAGTATTTT
-	TRBV5-1	many	TRBJ2-5	CASSLSFYPQETQYF	TGCGCCAGCAGCTTGAGTTTCTACCCCCAAGAGACCCAGTACTTC
TRBD2	TRBV6-5	many	TRBJ2-6	CASSYSRRSAGAGANVLTF	TGTGCCAGCAGTTACTCGCGGAGGTCCGCGGGGGCTGGGGCCAACGTCCTGACTTTC
-	TRBV7-8	few	TRBJ1-5	CAGSLEFGAAQPQHF	TGTGCCGGCAGCTTAGAATTCGGGGCCGCTCAGCCCCAGCATTTT
TRBD1	TRBV11-2	many	TRBJ2-7	CASSSDRGDAYEQYF	TGTGCCAGCAGCTCAGACAGGGGAGATGCGTACGAGCAGTACTTC
-	TRBV19	-	TRBJ2-1	CASKLRHSYNEQFF	TGTGCCAGTAAGTTGCGTCACTCCTACAATGAGCAGTTCTTC
TRBD1	TRBV28	many	TRBJ1-3	CASSTQGEPDGNTIYF	TGTGCCAGCAGCACCCAGGGGGAGCCTGATGGAAACACCATATATTTT
-	TRBV20-1	few	TRBJ1-6	CSARGQGNSPLHF	TGCAGTGCTAGAGGTCAGGGAAACTCACCCCTCCACTTT
-	TRBV7-8	many	TRBJ1-1	CASSADRNTEAFF	TGTGCCAGCAGCGCTGACAGGAACACTGAAGCTTTCTTT
-	TRBV6-1	many	TRBJ2-5	CASSNWGETQYF	TGTGCCAGCAGTAACTGGGGAGAGACCCAGTACTTC
TRBD2	TRBV7-8	many	TRBJ2-7	CASSSRTSIYEQYF	TGTGCCAGCAGCTCCAGGACTAGTATCTACGAGCAGTACTTC
TRBD1	TRBV7-2	-	TRBJ1-2	CASSQRTGQGYTF	TGTGCCAGCAGCCAAAGGACAGGGCAAGGCTACACCTTC
TRBD1	TRBV4-1	few	TRBJ1-5	CASSPPGQGGYQPQHF	TGCGCCAGCAGCCCACCGGGACAGGGCGGCTATCAGCCCCAGCATTTT
-	TRBV6-2/TRBV6-3	-	TRBJ1-5	CASSYSFQGQPQHF	TGTGCCAGCAGTTACTCCTTCCAGGGTCAGCCCCAGCATTTT
-	TRBV29-1	many	TRBJ1-1	CSTDQGVGTEAFF	TGCAGCACGGACCAGGGTGTTGGCACTGAAGCTTTCTTT
-	TRBV20-1	few	TRBJ2-7	CSARDYGTLLESEQYF	TGCAGTGCTAGAGATTACGGGACACTGTTGGAGAGCGAGCAGTACTTC
-	TRBV7-8	many	TRBJ1-1	CASSLMGAVNTEAFF	TGTGCCAGCAGCTTAATGGGGGCTGTAAACACTGAAGCTTTCTTT
TRBD1	TRBV7-2	few	TRBJ1-6	CASSLGTGTGGSPLHF	TGTGCCAGCAGCTTGGGGACCGGGACAGGCGGCTCACCCCTCCACTTT
-	TRBV9	few	TRBJ2-5	CASSVDDYETQYF	TGTGCCAGCAGCGTAGACGATTATGAGACCCAGTACTTC
-	TRBV12-3/TRBV12-4	many	TRBJ2-2	CASSLLRDTGELFF	TGTGCCAGCAGCCTCCTTCGGGACACCGGGGAGCTGTTTTTT
TRBD2	TRBV12-3/TRBV12-4	many	TRBJ2-1	CASSVVSGREGGEQFF	TGTGCCAGCAGTGTAGTTAGCGGGAGGGAGGGTGGTGAGCAGTTCTTC
TRBD1	TRBV12-3/TRBV12-4	-	TRBJ2-3	CASSTWDRNTDTQYF	TGTGCCAGCAGCACCTGGGACAGAAACACAGATACGCAGTATTTT
TRBD2	TRBV9	few	TRBJ2-1	CASNLMAGGPLDEQFF	TGTGCCAGCAACCTAATGGCGGGAGGGCCTCTGGATGAGCAGTTCTTC
-	TRBV7-8	few	TRBJ2-2	CASSVGGAGSTGELFF	TGTGCCAGCAGCGTCGGTGGGGCGGGGTCCACCGGGGAGCTGTTTTTT
-	TRBV5-4	-	TRBJ1-5	CASSLGAGISSEHF	TGTGCCAGCAGCTTGGGAGCGGGGATTTCGTCGGAGCATTTT
-	TRBV28	many	TRBJ2-1	CASSLGNNNEQFF	TGTGCCAGCAGTTTGGGCAACAACAATGAGCAGTTCTTC
-	TRBV7-2	many	TRBJ2-3	CASSLVRGTDTQYF	TGTGCCAGCAGCTTAGTAAGGGGCACAGATACGCAGTATTTT
-	TRBV6-1	few	TRBJ2-7	CASSVHRDPFYEQYF	TGTGCCAGCAGTGTTCACAGGGATCCCTTCTACGAGCAGTACTTC
-	TRBV5-1	-	TRBJ2-2	CASSSAYDRQTGELFF	TGCGCCAGCAGCTCGGCGTACGATAGACAGACCGGGGAGCTGTTTTTT
TRBD1	TRBV27	many	TRBJ2-7	CASSLRGRLYEQYF	TGTGCCAGCAGTTTAAGGGGGCGCCTTTACGAGCAGTACTTC
TRBD2	TRBV11-2	few	TRBJ2-3	CASSWGLAGNTDTQYF	TGTGCCAGCAGCTGGGGACTAGCGGGGAACACAGATACGCAGTATTTT
-	TRBV5-1	-	TRBJ2-6	CASTLGPGGANVLTF	TGCGCCAGCACTCTAGGCCCCGGGGGGGCCAACGTCCTGACTTTC
TRBD1	TRBV7-8	-	TRBJ2-7	CASSWKTGQGSYEQYF	TGTGCCAGCAGCTGGAAAACGGGACAGGGGTCTTACGAGCAGTACTTC